This T cell receptor beta chain was found in a study of blood T cell repertoires in COVID-19 (dated by TCRdb to the early 2020s). As for the study more broadly: Collaborator samples came from the United States, Italy and Spain and covered acute and convalescent phases of COVID-19. The material from the prospective study consisted of cDNA or gDNA derived from T cells, B-cell-depleted T cells, or PBMCs. Subjects who had been exposed to COVID-19, were actively infected with it, or had recovered from it provided the deeply sampled blood TCRbeta repertoires that made up the dataset. The repertoires were made available in a free public database intended to serve as a resource for research on the immune response to SARS-CoV-2. The samples were drawn from two sources: the first 160 participants of the ongoing ImmuneRACE study, and 950 to 1,500 subjects contributed by 6 global collaborators. A de-identified subject ID, COVID-19 status, age in years and sex were almost always included in the sample metadata. Where HLA class I and class II types were available, the types were taken from metadata supplied by the sample provider, not from assay-based typing.

Concerning this clone itself: Its specific antigen is unknown. Base qualities were left out, and no much larger clone turns up one base away.

A second Seattle source provided samples from volunteer blood donors who had recovered from COVID-19. Each collaborating institution followed its own protocols to collect whole blood in K2EDTA tubes. For TCRbeta analysis, collaborators shipped samples as frozen whole blood, isolated PBMCs, or DNA extracted from either of those sample types. Results the study describes overall, beyond this receptor: How much clinical and demographic metadata was included differed by source and by participant, and the metadata was provided uncurated.

The immunoSEQ Assay, a bias-controlled multiplex PCR, was used to amplify TCRbeta CDR3 regions from genomic DNA. In the authors' own workflow: Nucleated cell counts per sample were estimated from amplification of reference gene primers within the assay. To quantify the absolute abundance of each unique TCRbeta CDR3 rearrangement, sequence reads were collapsed and filtered. For each sample, productive Simpson clonality was calculated as the square root of Simpson's diversity index over productive rearrangements. TCRdb took this table from immuneACCESS and kept in-frame rearrangements with V and J called. Such tables lack part of the clones; where checked against another copy, unresolved V genes explain under half of the gap, and the rest is unexplained. V and J calls and clone size are given by that table; D and trimming were obtained from the DNA. In this sample the table shows under 300,000 clones, 75% to 90% of which occur a single time. The leading ten clones occupy approximately 4.6% of the sample.

The CDR3 starts with the cysteine, ends with the phenylalanine, and has 19 residues. The kept DNA is CDR3 alone, 57 bases in frame from the first base. The CDR1 and CDR2 encoded by the germline V gene are MDHEN and SYDVKM. The germline V end is reduced by 2 bases and the J end by 5 bases; junction bases left unmatched: 20. The receptor chain draws on TRBV28 and TRBJ2-5, and 7 junctional nucleotides match TRBD1. The sample consisted of peripheral blood. This receptor was obtained from a woman aged 40 to 49 who had recovered from COVID-19. Here is the DNA: TGTGCCAGCAGTTTACCCCCACCAGACGGCACAGGGGTACGGGAGACCCAGTACTTC. Its protein reads: CASSLPPPDGTGVRETQYF.